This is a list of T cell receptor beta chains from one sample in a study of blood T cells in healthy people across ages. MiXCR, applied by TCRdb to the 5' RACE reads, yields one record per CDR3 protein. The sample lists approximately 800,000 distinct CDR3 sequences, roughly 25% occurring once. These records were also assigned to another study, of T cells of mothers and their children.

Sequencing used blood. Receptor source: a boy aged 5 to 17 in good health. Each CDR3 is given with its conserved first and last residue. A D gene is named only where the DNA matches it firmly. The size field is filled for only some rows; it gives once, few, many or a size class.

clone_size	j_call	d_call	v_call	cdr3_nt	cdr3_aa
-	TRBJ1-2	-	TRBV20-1	TGCAGTGCTAGAGATTCAGGGAGTACTAACTATGGCTACACCTTC	CSARDSGSTNYGYTF
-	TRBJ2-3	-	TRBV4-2	TGTGCCAGCAGCCAAGCCGGGGACCGCACAGATACGCAGTATTTT	CASSQAGDRTDTQYF
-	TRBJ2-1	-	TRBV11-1	TGTGCCAGCAGCTTACAACTGGGAATGACGGCTTACCATGAGCCGTTCTTC	CASSLQLGMTAYHEPFF
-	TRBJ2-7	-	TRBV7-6	TGTGCCAGCAGCTTATACGTAGGTTCAGCCGAGCAGTACTTC	CASSLYVGSAEQYF
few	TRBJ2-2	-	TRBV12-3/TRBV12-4	TGTGCCTGCACCCCCTTCGACGGGGGCTTCGGGGAGCTGTTTTTT	CACTPFDGGFGELFF
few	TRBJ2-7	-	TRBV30	TGTGCCTGGAGTGTATCACAGGGTAACTACGAGCAGTACTTC	CAWSVSQGNYEQYF
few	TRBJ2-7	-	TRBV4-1	TGCGCCAGCAGCCTAACCCTCCTGAGACGGGGGATACACGAGCAGTACTTC	CASSLTLLRRGIHEQYF
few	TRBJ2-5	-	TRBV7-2	TGTGCCAGCAGCTTTCCGGCCGGGGGCTTTCAAGAGACCCAGTACTTC	CASSFPAGGFQETQYF
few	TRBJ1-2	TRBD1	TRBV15	TGTGCCACCAGCAGAGATCGAGGGGGCTGGTCCGATGGCTACACCTTC	CATSRDRGGWSDGYTF
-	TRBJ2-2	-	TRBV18	TGTGCCAGCTCACCACCGATATGGCAGGGGAGGACCGGGGAGCTGTTTTTT	CASSPPIWQGRTGELFF